A selection of T cell receptor beta chains follows, all from one sample in a study of T-cell reconstitution after alpha-beta-depleted transplantation in children. From the PCR reads, TCRdb called clonotypes with MiXCR, one entry per CDR3 protein. The table lists about 240,000 distinct CDR3 sequences, around 13% of them singletons. This specimen was PBMCs from the stem cell graft donor, taken from the stem cell graft. The receptor set was obtained from a human donor who donated a stem cell graft to a child with acute lymphoblastic leukemia. The CDR3 runs from the conserved cysteine through the conserved F or W. D genes are given only for firm matches. Clone size is given for some rows only: seen once, a few or many times, or a class if the clone is expanded.

D gene: -; J gene: TRBJ2-6; V gene: TRBV7-9; clone size: many; CDR3 protein: CASSFFRALGGANVLTF; CDR3 DNA: TGTGCCAGCAGCTTTTTCCGGGCGTTGGGGGGGGCCAACGTCCTGACTTTC
D gene: -; J gene: TRBJ2-7; V gene: TRBV11-2; clone size: -; CDR3 protein: CASSLARHYSYEQYF; CDR3 DNA: TGTGCCAGCAGCTTAGCACGACACTACTCCTACGAGCAGTACTTC
D gene: TRBD1; J gene: TRBJ2-5; V gene: TRBV4-2; clone size: many; CDR3 protein: CASSPEKGAGPETQYF; CDR3 DNA: TGTGCCAGCAGCCCCGAGAAGGGGGCCGGTCCGGAGACCCAGTACTTC
D gene: -; J gene: TRBJ2-7; V gene: TRBV29-1; clone size: -; CDR3 protein: CSVDGGPGRRLYEQYF; CDR3 DNA: TGCAGCGTTGATGGAGGGCCGGGCCGCCGACTCTACGAGCAGTACTTC
D gene: -; J gene: TRBJ2-5; V gene: TRBV20-1; clone size: many; CDR3 protein: CSARVGLPGTQYF; CDR3 DNA: TGCAGTGCTAGAGTAGGACTCCCCGGGACCCAGTACTTC
D gene: -; J gene: TRBJ1-6; V gene: TRBV28; clone size: many; CDR3 protein: CASSLGGRGSPLHF; CDR3 DNA: TGTGCCAGCAGTTTGGGGGGACGCGGATCACCCCTCCACTTT
D gene: -; J gene: TRBJ1-3; V gene: TRBV11-2; clone size: -; CDR3 protein: CASSSRIGNSGNTIYF; CDR3 DNA: TGTGCCAGCAGTTCTCGGATAGGGAACTCTGGAAACACCATATATTTT
D gene: TRBD2; J gene: TRBJ2-1; V gene: TRBV2; clone size: many; CDR3 protein: CASSEAGTTGNEQFF; CDR3 DNA: TGTGCCAGCAGTGAAGCCGGGACTACGGGCAATGAGCAGTTCTTC
D gene: TRBD1; J gene: TRBJ2-3; V gene: TRBV20-1; clone size: many; CDR3 protein: CSARASPGQGLWF; CDR3 DNA: TGCAGTGCTAGAGCGTCCCCGGGACAGGGGCTTTGGTTT
D gene: -; J gene: TRBJ2-7; V gene: TRBV6-1; clone size: -; CDR3 protein: CASSPTRTPSYEQYF; CDR3 DNA: TGTGCCAGCAGCCCCACCCGGACCCCTTCCTACGAGCAGTACTTC
D gene: -; J gene: TRBJ2-6; V gene: TRBV27; clone size: many; CDR3 protein: CATRPSGANVLTF; CDR3 DNA: TGTGCCACCAGACCGTCTGGGGCCAACGTCCTGACTTTC
D gene: -; J gene: TRBJ2-5; V gene: TRBV27; clone size: many; CDR3 protein: CASSLSTRRDETQYF; CDR3 DNA: TGTGCCAGCAGTTTATCGACGAGAAGGGACGAGACCCAGTACTTC
D gene: -; J gene: TRBJ2-5; V gene: TRBV4-1; clone size: many; CDR3 protein: CASSPPTGSQETQYF; CDR3 DNA: TGCGCCAGCAGCCCCCCGACAGGTTCACAAGAGACCCAGTACTTC
D gene: -; J gene: TRBJ2-5; V gene: TRBV6-5; clone size: many; CDR3 protein: CASKGARRKETQYF; CDR3 DNA: TGTGCCAGCAAAGGGGCCCGACGCAAAGAGACCCAGTACTTC
D gene: TRBD1; J gene: TRBJ2-7; V gene: TRBV5-1; clone size: many; CDR3 protein: CASSSGDSDSYEQYF; CDR3 DNA: TGCGCCAGCAGCTCAGGGGACAGCGACTCCTACGAGCAGTACTTC
D gene: TRBD2; J gene: TRBJ2-2; V gene: TRBV29-1; clone size: many; CDR3 protein: CSVGPSGYSGELFF; CDR3 DNA: TGCAGCGTTGGACCTAGCGGTTATTCCGGGGAGCTGTTTTTT
D gene: -; J gene: TRBJ2-7; V gene: TRBV5-1; clone size: many; CDR3 protein: CASSLPGTNEQYF; CDR3 DNA: TGCGCCAGCAGCCTTCCGGGGACAAACGAGCAGTACTTC
D gene: -; J gene: TRBJ2-1; V gene: TRBV28; clone size: many; CDR3 protein: CASSLSGGPKATQEPSSYNEQFF; CDR3 DNA: TGTGCCAGCAGTCTTAGCGGAGGGCCCAAGGCTACACAAGAACCAAGCTCCTACAATGAGCAGTTCTTC
D gene: TRBD1; J gene: TRBJ2-7; V gene: TRBV14; clone size: many; CDR3 protein: CASSPGTGTEQYF; CDR3 DNA: TGTGCCAGCAGCCCCGGGACAGGGACCGAGCAGTACTTC
D gene: TRBD2; J gene: TRBJ2-3; V gene: TRBV7-2; clone size: -; CDR3 protein: CASSLGASGGQDTQYF; CDR3 DNA: TGTGCCAGCAGCTTAGGGGCTAGCGGGGGACAGGATACGCAGTATTTT
D gene: -; J gene: TRBJ2-3; V gene: TRBV12-3/TRBV12-4; clone size: -; CDR3 protein: CASSFGISTDTQYF; CDR3 DNA: TGTGCCAGCAGTTTCGGGATCTCCACAGATACGCAGTATTTT
D gene: TRBD1; J gene: TRBJ2-3; V gene: TRBV20-1; clone size: many; CDR3 protein: CSVKAGTGDSDTQYF; CDR3 DNA: TGCAGTGTTAAAGCCGGGACAGGGGATTCAGATACGCAGTATTTT
D gene: TRBD2; J gene: TRBJ2-3; V gene: TRBV25-1; clone size: few; CDR3 protein: CASSEFGGGIADTQYF; CDR3 DNA: TGTGCCAGCAGTGAATTCGGCGGGGGTATCGCAGATACGCAGTATTTT
D gene: -; J gene: TRBJ1-1; V gene: TRBV21-1; clone size: -; CDR3 protein: CASRILDRPNTEAFF; CDR3 DNA: TGTGCCAGCCGCATCCTGGACAGACCGAACACTGAAGCTTTCTTT
D gene: -; J gene: TRBJ1-1; V gene: TRBV20-1; clone size: many; CDR3 protein: CSAAAGGRDTEAFF; CDR3 DNA: TGCAGTGCTGCGGCGGGGGGCCGGGACACTGAAGCTTTCTTT
D gene: TRBD2; J gene: TRBJ2-1; V gene: TRBV29-1; clone size: many; CDR3 protein: CSAPRKASGRSSYNEQFF; CDR3 DNA: TGCAGCGCCCCCCGGAAAGCTAGCGGGAGGAGCTCCTACAATGAGCAGTTCTTC
D gene: TRBD2; J gene: TRBJ2-7; V gene: TRBV20-1; clone size: many; CDR3 protein: CSARVSGGSYEQYF; CDR3 DNA: TGCAGTGCTAGAGTTAGCGGGGGGTCCTACGAGCAGTACTTC
D gene: -; J gene: TRBJ2-3; V gene: TRBV20-1; clone size: many; CDR3 protein: CSARQHTDTQYF; CDR3 DNA: TGCAGTGCTAGACAGCACACAGATACGCAGTATTTT
D gene: TRBD2; J gene: TRBJ2-5; V gene: TRBV5-1; clone size: many; CDR3 protein: CASSQREAPYQETQYF; CDR3 DNA: TGCGCCAGCAGCCAGCGGGAGGCCCCGTACCAAGAGACCCAGTACTTC
D gene: -; J gene: TRBJ2-7; V gene: TRBV6-6; clone size: many; CDR3 protein: CASSYGTQYEQYF; CDR3 DNA: TGTGCCAGCAGTTACGGGACTCAATACGAGCAGTACTTC
D gene: TRBD2; J gene: TRBJ2-3; V gene: TRBV30; clone size: -; CDR3 protein: CAWSFLAGVPDTQYF; CDR3 DNA: TGTGCCTGGAGTTTCCTAGCGGGAGTACCAGATACGCAGTATTTT
D gene: -; J gene: TRBJ2-7; V gene: TRBV6-5; clone size: many; CDR3 protein: CASGEGDEQYF; CDR3 DNA: TGTGCCAGCGGCGAGGGTGACGAGCAGTACTTC
D gene: -; J gene: TRBJ2-7; V gene: TRBV7-9; clone size: -; CDR3 protein: CASSFSEVSYEQYF; CDR3 DNA: TGTGCCAGCAGCTTTAGCGAGGTGTCCTACGAGCAGTACTTC
D gene: -; J gene: TRBJ1-6; V gene: TRBV28; clone size: many; CDR3 protein: CASSSVAGYDSPLHF; CDR3 DNA: TGTGCCAGCAGTTCCGTGGCAGGTTATGATTCACCCCTCCACTTT
D gene: -; J gene: TRBJ1-2; V gene: TRBV6-1; clone size: many; CDR3 protein: CASTRTAAGYGYTF; CDR3 DNA: TGTGCCAGCACCAGGACGGCCGCAGGCTATGGCTACACCTTC
D gene: -; J gene: TRBJ2-3; V gene: TRBV2; clone size: many; CDR3 protein: CASSGDTQYF; CDR3 DNA: TGTGCCAGCAGCGGAGATACGCAGTATTTT
D gene: TRBD1; J gene: TRBJ1-2; V gene: TRBV29-1; clone size: many; CDR3 protein: CSVEFGGQGRQGYTF; CDR3 DNA: TGCAGCGTTGAATTCGGGGGACAGGGACGGCAGGGCTACACCTTC
D gene: TRBD1; J gene: TRBJ2-7; V gene: TRBV23-1; clone size: many; CDR3 protein: CASSHPDRGPHEQYF; CDR3 DNA: TGCGCCAGCAGTCATCCCGACAGGGGCCCCCACGAGCAGTACTTC
D gene: -; J gene: TRBJ2-2; V gene: TRBV7-2; clone size: few; CDR3 protein: CASSLAPGATGELFF; CDR3 DNA: TGTGCCAGCAGCTTAGCGCCGGGGGCCACCGGGGAGCTGTTTTTT
D gene: -; J gene: TRBJ1-1; V gene: TRBV27; clone size: many; CDR3 protein: CASGVGVAEAFF; CDR3 DNA: TGTGCCAGCGGGGTGGGGGTCGCTGAAGCTTTCTTT
D gene: -; J gene: TRBJ2-5; V gene: TRBV6-1; clone size: many; CDR3 protein: CASSPDGNQETQYF; CDR3 DNA: TGTGCCAGCAGCCCGGACGGGAACCAAGAGACCCAGTACTTC
D gene: TRBD2; J gene: TRBJ2-1; V gene: TRBV5-1; clone size: many; CDR3 protein: CASSLFGLADNEQFF; CDR3 DNA: TGCGCCAGCAGCTTGTTCGGGCTAGCGGACAATGAGCAGTTCTTC
D gene: -; J gene: TRBJ1-5; V gene: TRBV29-1; clone size: many; CDR3 protein: CSVVNPGKRNQPQHF; CDR3 DNA: TGCAGCGTTGTAAATCCCGGGAAACGCAATCAGCCCCAGCATTTT
D gene: TRBD1; J gene: TRBJ2-2; V gene: TRBV5-1; clone size: many; CDR3 protein: CASSFRDSLAGELFF; CDR3 DNA: TGCGCCAGCAGCTTCCGGGACAGCCTGGCAGGGGAGCTGTTTTTT
D gene: -; J gene: TRBJ1-6; V gene: TRBV6-5; clone size: many; CDR3 protein: CASSYWTESNSPLHF; CDR3 DNA: TGTGCCAGCAGTTACTGGACGGAGTCTAATTCACCCCTCCACTTT
D gene: -; J gene: TRBJ2-5; V gene: TRBV9; clone size: many; CDR3 protein: CASSLSWGGETQYF; CDR3 DNA: TGTGCCAGCAGCTTGTCCTGGGGTGGCGAGACCCAGTACTTC
D gene: -; J gene: TRBJ2-7; V gene: TRBV7-2; clone size: many; CDR3 protein: CASSLESRSYEQYF; CDR3 DNA: TGTGCCAGCAGCTTAGAGTCCAGGAGCTACGAGCAGTACTTC
D gene: TRBD2; J gene: TRBJ2-1; V gene: TRBV20-1; clone size: -; CDR3 protein: CSAPAQAGVYNEQFF; CDR3 DNA: TGCAGTGCCCCCGCCCAAGCGGGGGTCTACAATGAGCAGTTCTTC
D gene: TRBD2; J gene: TRBJ2-1; V gene: TRBV6-2/TRBV6-3; clone size: -; CDR3 protein: CASSPGLAGDSEQFF; CDR3 DNA: TGTGCCAGCAGCCCTGGACTAGCGGGAGACAGTGAGCAGTTCTTC
D gene: TRBD1; J gene: TRBJ2-2; V gene: TRBV11-2; clone size: -; CDR3 protein: CASSYETGVIPGELFF; CDR3 DNA: TGTGCCAGCAGCTACGAGACAGGGGTTATCCCCGGGGAGCTGTTTTTT
D gene: -; J gene: TRBJ2-7; V gene: TRBV3-1; clone size: -; CDR3 protein: CASSRGGQGYEQYF; CDR3 DNA: TGTGCCAGCAGTCGGGGGGGACAGGGATACGAGCAGTACTTC